Shown below are 18 T cell receptor beta chains from a single sample sequenced in a study of blood T cell repertoires in COVID-19. Profiling relied on immunoSEQ multiplex PCR, and the TCRdb table lists in-frame clones only, not all of them. The data hold about 200,000 clones, with approximately 84% observed a single time. Sequencing was carried out using peripheral blood. The receptors derive from a woman aged 45-65 years with active or convalescent COVID-19.

The rearrangement uses TRBV19 and TRBJ2-1; 9 positions match TRBD1. Germline V gene data show CDR1 as LNHDA and CDR2 as SQIVND (reference sequence). CDR3 length equals 15 residues. V lost 7 bases and J lost 2; bases outside the gene matches: 6. CDR3 loop: CASTTTGGPYNEQFF. The CDR3 nucleotides are TGTGCCAGTACCACGACAGGGGGTCCCTACAATGAGCAGTTCTTC.

The chain combines TRBV3-1 (or the pseudogene TRBV3-2) with TRBJ2-5; D unclear. Germline CDR1 is LGHDT and CDR2 is YNNKEL (reference sequence). Trimming shortened V by 1 base and J by 4 bases, and 13 bases separated the two germline ends. The CDR3 runs 15 residues. CDR3 coding DNA: TGTGCCAGCAGCCAAGTTAACAGAATTGGAGAGACCCAGTACTTC. It translates to CASSQVNRIGETQYF.

V and J are TRBV12-3 or TRBV12-4 and TRBJ2-7; no clear D gene. This CDR3 has 12 amino acids. Trimming removed 4 bases from V and 4 bases from J, with 8 bases in between. The CDR3 DNA reads TGTGCCAGCAGTTCCCGGCGGTACGAGCAGTACTTC. Its translation is CASSSRRYEQYF.

The rearrangement uses TRBV6-5 and TRBJ2-7; 7 bases map to TRBD1. The ends lost 6 bases at V and 7 bases at J; junction bases unmatched: 12. The CDR3 runs 14 residues. The germline CDR1 and CDR2 sequences are MNHEY and SVGAGI. The CDR3 region has the DNA TGTGCCAGCAGGAGAGACAGGGACACAGGGGAGCAGTACGTC. Encoded protein: CASRRDRDTGEQYV.

To note about this clone: An end of the junction does not agree with germline; a read error may underlie this. The chain couples TRBV7-9 to TRBJ2-7; 12 bases align to TRBD2. Germline-derived CDR1 and CDR2 are SEHNR and FQNEAQ (reference sequence). The CDR3 is 13 residues long. In nucleotides, the CDR3 is TGTGCCAGCAGCCTAGCGGGAGGGGACGAGCAGTACTTC. It encodes CASSLAGGDEQYF.

This rearrangement joins TRBV9 to TRBJ2-1, with 12 bases aligning to TRBD2. This CDR3 is built from 14 residues. Trimming took 4 bases from V and 9 from J; bases not matched to a gene: 5. The germline V gene encodes CDR1 SGDLS and CDR2 YYNGEE. CDR3 DNA: TGTGCCAGCAGCAGGACTAGCGGGAAAAGTGAGCAGTTCTTC. This codes for CASSRTSGKSEQFF.

The gene calls are TRBV6-4 and TRBJ2-6; perhaps TRBD1 as D (6 bases). V dropped 3 bases and J dropped 0 bases, with 9 bases sitting between them. CDR1 MRHNA and CDR2 SNTAGT come from the germline V gene. The length of the CDR3 is 16 residues. The CDR3 DNA follows: TGTGCCAGCAGTGAGAGGGGGAGCTCTGGGGCCAACGTCCTGACTTTC. It translates to CASSERGSSGANVLTF.

The chain joins TRBV12-3 or TRBV12-4 to TRBJ1-2; D is ambiguous. The CDR3 length is 12 residues. Trimming removed 2 bases from V and 6 bases from J, with 7 bases in between. The CDR3 spells CASSLTENGYTF. The CDR3 DNA reads as TGTGCCAGCAGTTTAACCGAGAATGGCTACACCTTC.

The rearrangement joins TRBV12-5 to TRBJ1-5, with D uncertain. Looked up from germline, CDR1 is LGHNT and CDR2 is FRNRAP. V lost 7 bases and J lost 5, with 12 bases in between. This CDR3 comprises 13 residues. CDR3 nucleotides: TGTGCTAGTGCAATGAGCACGGATCAGCCCCAGCATTTT. This encodes CASAMSTDQPQHF.

The rearrangement joins TRBV2 to TRBJ2-2, with D possibly TRBD1 on 6 matching bases. The ends were cut back, 7 bases at V and 6 bases at J, with 9 bases in the middle. The length of the CDR3 is 12 residues. The germline CDR1 and CDR2 sequences are SNHLY and FYNNEI. The CDR3 sequence is CASTRGAGELFF. The CDR3, as DNA: TGTGCCAGCACCAGGGGAGCCGGGGAGCTGTTTTTT.

The CDR3 sequence: CASSSGNEQFF. For the CDR3, the DNA is TGTGCCAGCAGCTCAGGGAATGAGCAGTTCTTC. The chain carries TRBV27 and TRBJ2-1; TRBD1 is a possible D gene (5 bases). CDR3 size: 11 residues. The germline V and J ends were trimmed by 6 bases and 7 bases, with 7 bases remaining between them. The germline CDR1 and CDR2 sequences are MNHEY and SMNVEV (reference sequence).

The V call is TRBV2, the J call TRBJ1-1; 10 bases match TRBD1. From germline, CDR1 is SNHLY and CDR2 FYNNEI. V lost 4 bases, J lost 5 bases, and 7 bases stayed unmatched. This CDR3 comprises 15 residues. The CDR3 DNA sequence: TGTGCCAGCAGTGCGACCGACAGGGGGCGTACTGAAGCTTTCTTT. Its protein product is CASSATDRGRTEAFF.

The rearrangement uses TRBV18 and TRBJ2-1; TRBD2 matches 8 bases. The V gene's germline CDR1 is KGHSH and CDR2 LQKENI. Losses at the gene ends were 6 bases for V and 0 bases for J; bases not matched to a gene: 13. The CDR3 has 18 amino acids. CDR3 nucleotide sequence: TGTGCCAGCTCCCCCAGAGCGGGGGCCCTTAGCTCCTACAATGAGCAGTTCTTC. It encodes CASSPRAGALSSYNEQFF. The entire variable domain, with the rest obtained from reference TRBV18 and TRBJ2-1, is as follows: NAGVMQNPRHLVRRRGQEARLRCSPMKGHSHVYWYRQLPEEGLKFMVYLQKENIIDESGMPKERFSAEFPKEGPSILRIQQVVRGDSAAYFCASSPRAGALSSYNEQFFGPGTRLTVL.

This clone was found once. The V and J genes are TRBV19 and TRBJ1-5; D perhaps matches TRBD1 (6 bases). The CDR3 loop spans 15 amino acids. The ends were cut back, 1 base at V and 7 bases at J, with 14 bases in the middle. CDR1 is LNHDA and CDR2 is SQIVND in the germline V gene (reference sequence). The CDR3 DNA follows: TGTGCCAGTAGTATAGGAGGGGGGGGAAACCAGCCCCAGCATTTT. Translation gives CASSIGGGGNQPQHF.

This clone was seen just once. The rearrangement uses TRBV5-1 and TRBJ2-7; 7 positions agree with TRBD1. V shed 4 bases and J 2 bases; nucleotides not matched to a gene: 9. Germline CDR1 is SGHRS and CDR2 is YFSETQ. The CDR3 is 15 residues long. The CDR3 nucleotides read TGCGCCAGCAGCACAGGCCGGGGACAGACCTACGAGCAGTACTTC. It encodes CASSTGRGQTYEQYF.

V usage is TRBV15 and J usage is TRBJ1-4; D is uncertain. The CDR3 totals 15 residues. Germline V gene lookup returns CDR1 LNHNV and CDR2 YYDKDF (reference sequence). Trimming took 0 bases from V and 8 from J, leaving 13 bases between them. The CDR3 loop is CATSRDLGEAEKLFF. The CDR3 DNA is TGTGCCACCAGCAGAGATTTGGGAGAAGCCGAAAAACTGTTTTTT.

The V call is TRBV18, the J call TRBJ1-2; the D is unclear. V was cut by 6 bases and J by 4 bases, with 12 bases left in between. This CDR3 spans 13 amino acids. CDR1 and CDR2 from the germline V gene are KGHSH and LQKENI. CDR3 nucleotides: TGTGCCAGCTCCCCAGGAGCCTCCTATGGCTACACCTTC. It yields the protein CASSPGASYGYTF.

The chain has TRBV6-5 and TRBJ2-2; D unresolved. V was clipped by 11 bases and J by 4 bases, with 11 bases between them. Germline CDR1 reads MNHEY; CDR2 reads SVGAGI. CDR3 length equals 12 residues. The CDR3 loop reads CASPVLTGELFF. The CDR3 DNA follows: TGTGCCTCCCCTGTACTCACCGGGGAGCTGTTTTTT.